A single sample gave rise to the 18 T cell receptor beta chains below, sequenced in a study of T-cell memory formation after mild COVID-19. One entry per CDR3 protein results from TCRdb running MiXCR on the 5' RACE reads. The sample has fewer than 600,000 distinct CDR3 sequences, 20% to 25% seen once. Sequencing was performed on PBMCs or a T cell subset sorted from them (not recorded which). Every receptor here comes from an adult woman who had mild COVID-19 (a few samples of this study predate the infection). Cell type and time point are not known.

This clonotype was detected a few times. V and J are TRBV11-2 and TRBJ2-1, with D perhaps being TRBD1 or TRBD2 (5 bases each). In germline, CDR1 is SGHAT, CDR2 FQNNGV. Deletions cut 1 base from V and 15 bases from J, with 19 bases between. This CDR3 has 14 amino acids. The CDR3 nucleotides read TGTGCCAGCAGCTTAGGTACCGTGAGGGGACCCTTGTTCTTC. Its protein is CASSLGTVRGPLFF.

The chain carries TRBV21-1 and TRBJ2-1; TRBD1 is the table's D call, not checked against the DNA. TRBV21-1 is a known pseudogene. The CDR3 is made up of 15 amino acids. Here the CDR3 reads CASHGSLGAYNEQFF. In DNA form, the CDR3 reads TGTGCCAGCCACGGCAGTTTAGGGGCCTACAATGAGCAGTTCTTC.

This clonotype was found many times. This chain joins TRBV3-1 and TRBJ2-1; a weak D match, TRBD2 (6 bases). From germline, CDR1 is LGHDT and CDR2 YNNKEL (reference sequence). The CDR3 is 16 amino acids. V was clipped by 0 bases and J by 6 bases, with 15 bases between them. The chain's CDR3 is CASSQDVSLGGNEQFF. In DNA, the CDR3 is TGTGCCAGCAGCCAAGATGTAAGCCTGGGGGGCAATGAGCAGTTCTTC.

The chain uses TRBV2 and TRBJ1-3; a weak D match, TRBD1 (5 bases). V dropped 3 bases and J dropped 2 bases, with 8 bases sitting between them. Germline lookup yields CDR1 SNHLY and CDR2 FYNNEI. This CDR3 comprises 14 residues. CDR3 sequence: CASSDLGPGNTIYF. CDR3 bases: TGTGCCAGCAGTGACCTGGGACCTGGAAACACCATATATTTT.

The table lists this clonotype with a few counts. The rearrangement joins TRBV9 to TRBJ2-7; 9 bases are a match to TRBD1. The ends lost 3 bases at V and 6 bases at J; junction bases unmatched: 4. CDR3 length: 13 amino acids. Germline V gene data show CDR1 as SGDLS and CDR2 as YYNGEE. The chain's CDR3 is CASSEGQGGEQYF. CDR3 in DNA: TGTGCCAGCAGCGAGGGACAGGGCGGCGAGCAGTACTTC.

In its sample, this clonotype was seen a few times. V and J are TRBV5-1 and TRBJ2-2, with a weak D call TRBD1 (6 bases). Trimming took off 4 bases at V and 4 bases at J, with 14 bases between the two ends. The CDR3 has 15 residues. Looked up from germline, CDR1 is SGHRS and CDR2 is YFSETQ. DNA for the CDR3: TGCGCCAGCAGCGGAGGACAGCCAACCACCGGGGAGCTGTTTTTT. Translating it yields CASSGGQPTTGELFF.

This clonotype showed up many times. The chain employs TRBV12-3 or TRBV12-4 and TRBJ2-3, with TRBD2 matching over 12 bases. The CDR3 is 18 amino acids. V trimming: 3 bases; J trimming: 5 bases; junction bases outside the gene matches: 12. The CDR3: CASSFGTSGYGERDTQYF. Here the CDR3 DNA reads TGTGCCAGCAGTTTTGGGACTAGCGGGTACGGAGAGAGAGATACGCAGTATTTT.

This clonotype was seen more than once but under ten times. The chain joins TRBV11-3 to TRBJ1-3, with 9 bases matching TRBD1. The CDR3 consists of 15 residues. In germline, CDR1 is SGHNT, CDR2 YENEEA. Unmatched junction bases numbered 6, after V lost 5 bases and J lost 4 bases. The CDR3 reads CASSRDRERGNTIYF. CDR3 nucleotide sequence: TGTGCCAGCAGCCGGGACAGGGAAAGAGGAAACACCATATATTTT.

This clonotype came up a few times. The V gene is TRBV5-1, the J gene TRBJ2-7, with TRBD1 matching 12 bases. The CDR3 contains 15 residues. In germline, CDR1 is SGHRS, CDR2 YFSETQ. Trimming cost V 4 bases and J 2 bases; bases outside gene matches: 4. The DNA for the CDR3 is TGCGCCAGCAGCCTGGGACAGGGGGCCCCCTACGAGCAGTACTTC. This codes for CASSLGQGAPYEQYF.

The J gene is TRBJ2-3, the V gene TRBV5-4; 8 bases fit TRBD1. The CDR3 is made up of 13 amino acids. V dropped 4 bases and J dropped 5; count of bases not matched to a gene: 3. In germline, CDR1 is SGHNT, CDR2 YYREEE (reference sequence). CDR3 loop: CASSVQGVDTQYF. In DNA form, the CDR3 reads TGTGCCAGCAGCGTACAGGGGGTAGATACGCAGTATTTT. The full variable domain, with the rest looked up from reference TRBV5-4 and TRBJ2-3, is ETGVTQSPTHLIKTRGQQVTLRCSSQSGHNTVSWYQQALGQGPQFIFQYYREEENGRGNFPPRFSGLQFPNYSSELNVNALELDDSALYLCASSVQGVDTQYFGPGTRLTVL.

This clonotype has more than one count but fewer than ten. The rearrangement uses TRBV12-3 or TRBV12-4 and TRBJ2-3; 8 bases align to TRBD1. Trimming at V came to 2 bases and at J to 3 bases, leaving 10 bases not matched to a gene. The length of the CDR3 is 17 residues. The CDR3, as DNA: TGTGCCAGCAGTTTAAATTATTACCAGGGGGCAACAGATACGCAGTATTTT. Translating gives CASSLNYYQGATDTQYF.

This clonotype came up a few times. The J gene is TRBJ1-1, the V gene TRBV12-3 or TRBV12-4, with TRBD1 matching over 9 bases. This CDR3 spans 14 amino acids. J lost 10 bases, V lost 3 bases, and 9 bases had no gene match. The CDR3 coding sequence is TGTGCCAGCAGTTTGGGGGGACAGGGCGCAGGAGCTTTCTTT. Translating it yields CASSLGGQGAGAFF.

The chain combines TRBV30 with TRBJ2-5; a weak D match, TRBD2 (5 bases). The CDR3 totals 15 residues. Between the trimmed V and J ends, which lost 0 bases and 4 bases, there was a span of 15 bases. Germline values: CDR1 GTSNPN, CDR2 SVGIG (reference sequence). CDR3 in amino acids: CAWSVRSSWAETQYF. The CDR3 coding sequence is TGTGCCTGGAGTGTACGGTCTAGCTGGGCAGAGACCCAGTACTTC.

In this sample, this clonotype turned up a few times. The V call is TRBV9, the J call TRBJ2-7; maybe TRBD2 (6 bases). The V end lost 1 base, the J end lost 3 bases, and 14 bases lay between the germline ends. Germline V lookup: CDR1 SGDLS, CDR2 YYNGEE. The CDR3 covers 15 residues. Here the CDR3 reads CASSVSDGGVYEQYF. CDR3 DNA: TGTGCCAGCAGCGTATCTGATGGCGGGGTCTACGAGCAGTACTTC.

This rearrangement joins TRBV4-1 to TRBJ2-7; D call uncertain. Trimming removed 6 bases from V and 5 bases from J, with 14 bases in between. The CDR3 runs 13 residues. Germline CDR1 is MGHRA and CDR2 is YSYEKL. DNA for the CDR3: TGCGCCAGCAGTCCCAAGATAGCCAACGAGCAGTACTTC. This codes for CASSPKIANEQYF.

This sequence joins TRBV7-2 and TRBJ1-3; 8 bases are shared with TRBD1. CDR3 size: 16 residues. Germline V gene lookup returns CDR1 SGHTA and CDR2 FQGNSA. V lost 6 bases to trimming and J lost 0 bases; unmatched junction nucleotides: 7. The CDR3 protein is CASSSTDRVSGNTIYF. In DNA, the CDR3 is TGTGCCAGCAGTTCTACGGACAGGGTCTCTGGAAACACCATATATTTT.

This chain connects TRBV6-2 or TRBV6-3 to TRBJ1-1; D unclear. Trimming took off 0 bases at V and 4 bases at J, with 9 bases between the two ends. The germline gives CDR1 MNHEY, CDR2 SVGEGT. This CDR3 is 14 amino acids long. The CDR3 loop is CASSYSRGSTEAFF. CDR3 nucleotides: TGTGCCAGCAGTTACTCGAGAGGGAGCACTGAAGCTTTCTTT.

J is TRBJ1-1 and V is TRBV3-1, with no clear D. Germline values: CDR1 LGHDT, CDR2 YNNKEL (reference sequence). The CDR3 runs to 14 residues. Deletions cut 4 bases from V and 0 bases from J, with 9 bases between. CDR3 coding DNA: TGTGCCAGCAGCCGGGCGGGGTTGAACACTGAAGCTTTCTTT. It specifies CASSRAGLNTEAFF. The full variable domain, rest sourced from reference TRBV3-1 and TRBJ1-1, is DTAVSQTPKYLVTQMGNDKSIKCEQNLGHDTMYWYKQDSKKFLKIMFSYNNKELIINETVPNRFSPKSPDKAHLNLHINSLELGDSAVYFCASSRAGLNTEAFFGQGTRLTVV.